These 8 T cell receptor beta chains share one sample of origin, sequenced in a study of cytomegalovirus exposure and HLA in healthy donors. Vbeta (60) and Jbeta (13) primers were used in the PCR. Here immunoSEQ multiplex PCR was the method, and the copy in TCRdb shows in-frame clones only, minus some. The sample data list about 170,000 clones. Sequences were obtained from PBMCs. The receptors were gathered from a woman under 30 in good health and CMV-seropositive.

The CDR3 is CASTSQAGGPNEQFF. The CDR3, as DNA: TGTGCCAGCACCTCGCAAGCGGGGGGGCCAAATGAGCAGTTCTTC. The rearrangement uses TRBV6-5 and TRBJ2-1; 10 bases are a match to TRBD2. Germline V gene data show CDR1 as MNHEY and CDR2 as SVGAGI. The CDR3 has 15 residues. Germline trimming cut 7 bases from V and 7 bases from J; bases unmatched to any gene: 10.

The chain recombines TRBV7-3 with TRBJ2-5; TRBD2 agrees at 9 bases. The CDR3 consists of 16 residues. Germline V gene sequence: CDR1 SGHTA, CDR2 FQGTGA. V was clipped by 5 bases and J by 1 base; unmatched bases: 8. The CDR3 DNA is TGTGCCAGCAGCCCCTGGGGAGCGGGGGGCCAAGAGACCCAGTACTTC. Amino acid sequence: CASSPWGAGGQETQYF.

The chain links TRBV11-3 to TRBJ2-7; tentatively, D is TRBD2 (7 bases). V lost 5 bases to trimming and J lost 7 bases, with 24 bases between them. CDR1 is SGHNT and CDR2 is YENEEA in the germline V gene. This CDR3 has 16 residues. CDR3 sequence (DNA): TGTGCCAGCAGCCGATCCTCTTTGGCGGGGGCCGAAGAGCAGTACTTC. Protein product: CASSRSSLAGAEEQYF.

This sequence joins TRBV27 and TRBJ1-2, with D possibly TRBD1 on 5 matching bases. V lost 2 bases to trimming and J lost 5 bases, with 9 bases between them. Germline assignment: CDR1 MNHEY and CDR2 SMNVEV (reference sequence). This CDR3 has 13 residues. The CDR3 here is CASSLAGSYGYTF. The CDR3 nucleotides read TGTGCCAGCAGTTTAGCAGGGTCGTATGGCTACACCTTC.

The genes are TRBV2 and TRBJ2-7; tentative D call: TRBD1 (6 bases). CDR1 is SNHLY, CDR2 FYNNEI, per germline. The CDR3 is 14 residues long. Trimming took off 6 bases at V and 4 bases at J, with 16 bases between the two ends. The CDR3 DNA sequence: TGTGCCAGCAGGGCCGGGACAACATTATACGAGCAGTACTTC. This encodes CASRAGTTLYEQYF.

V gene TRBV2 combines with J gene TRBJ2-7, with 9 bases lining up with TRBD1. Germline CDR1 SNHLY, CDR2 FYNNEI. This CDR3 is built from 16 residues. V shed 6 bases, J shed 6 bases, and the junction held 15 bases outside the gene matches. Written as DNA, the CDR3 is TGTGCCAGCAGGACTATTACGGGACAGGGAAAGGTCGAGCAGTACTTC. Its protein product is CASRTITGQGKVEQYF.

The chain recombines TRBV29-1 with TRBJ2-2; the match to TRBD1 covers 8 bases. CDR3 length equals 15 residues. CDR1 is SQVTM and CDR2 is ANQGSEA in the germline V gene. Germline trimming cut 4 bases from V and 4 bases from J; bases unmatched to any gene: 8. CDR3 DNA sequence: TGCAGCGTTGTTTGGGGACAGGTGTCCACCGGGGAGCTGTTTTTT. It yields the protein CSVVWGQVSTGELFF.

The chain's CDR3 is CAICRGLAGGASTDTQYF. CDR3 nucleotide sequence: TGTGCCATCTGTCGTGGACTAGCGGGAGGGGCGAGCACAGATACGCAGTATTTT. The V gene is TRBV10-3, the J gene TRBJ2-3, with TRBD2 matching 15 bases. The CDR3 length is 18 residues. Germline-derived CDR1 and CDR2 are ENHRY and SYGVKD. V lost 8 bases to trimming and J lost 0 bases; unmatched junction nucleotides: 9.